This TCR beta chain stems from a study of shared clonotypes between healthy human individuals. Genomic DNA from unsorted samples was obtained from 70 million to 95 million PBMCs (per sample). As concerns this clone: As yet, its antigen is unknown.

The V gene lost 2 bases and the J gene lost 1 base, with 3 bases spanning the gap. Germline V lookup: CDR1 SGHAT, CDR2 FQDESV (reference sequence). The CDR3 runs 13 residues. The study's findings and limits: Sequencing depth was expected to influence donor clonotype sharing. Genetic and exposure-history diversity was limited by the small donor number.

Per the authors' pipeline: As immunoSEQ supplied junction-only sequences (without quality scores), filtering differed. The assay was immunoSEQ multiplex PCR, and TCRdb's table has in-frame clones only and misses some. The DNA was the basis for D and trimming; V, J and clone size are from that table. The sample has some 470,000 clones, approximately 80% seen once; the top ten hold approximately 13%. The TCR sequence derives from a woman between 40 and 55 years old in good health. Some clones in this sample may be carry-over from other donors' samples. The sample comprised PBMCs. The J gene is TRBJ2-1, the V gene TRBV11-1, with D uncertain. The CDR3 bases are TGTGCCAGCAGCTTATCTTCCTACAATGAGCAGTTCTTC. Translation: CASSLSSYNEQFF.